The 30 T cell receptor beta chains given below trace back to one sample, sequenced in a study of blood T cells in healthy people across ages. Through a sample-barcoded 5' primer and a J-beta primer mix, a second PCR was run for roughly 7 to 12 cycles. Each CDR3 protein is one row after TCRdb ran MiXCR on the 5' RACE reads. The sample lists approximately 780,000 distinct CDR3 sequences, about a quarter occurring once. This sample also appeared in a second study, on T cells of mothers and their children.

Sequenced sample: blood. The receptors shown here come from a boy aged 10-17 years in good health.

The chain joins TRBV20-1 to TRBJ2-5; TRBD2 agrees at 12 bases. The germline CDR1 and CDR2 sequences are DFQATT and SNEGSKA (reference sequence). V dropped 0 bases and J dropped 3; count of bases not matched to a gene: 2. The CDR3 is made up of 15 amino acids. The CDR3 is CSARERTSGEETQYF. CDR3 nucleotides: TGCAGTGCTAGAGAGCGGACTAGCGGGGAAGAGACCCAGTACTTC.

This clonotype has just a few counts. The conserved final phenylalanine or tryptophan is absent from the CDR3, which likely points to a read error. This chain connects TRBV5-6 to TRBJ1-1; D gene unclear. The V and J ends lost 1 base and 5 bases respectively, with 15 bases between them. The CDR3 is 15 residues long. Germline values: CDR1 SGHDT, CDR2 YYEEEE. The CDR3 DNA follows: TGTGCCAGCAGCTTGTATCGCGTCCCAGGAACTGAAGCTTTCCTT. As protein: CASSLYRVPGTEAFL.

This chain joins TRBV12-5 and TRBJ2-5; perhaps TRBD1 as D (5 bases). The DNA end is more similar to TRBJ2-7, so the J call may be wrong. The V gene's germline CDR1 is LGHNT and CDR2 FRNRAP. This CDR3 has 16 amino acids. This CDR3 reads CASGFMLGQGPYEQYF. The CDR3 region has the DNA TGTGCTAGTGGTTTCATGTTAGGGCAGGGCCCCTACGAGCAGTACTTC.

The V call is TRBV12-3 or TRBV12-4, the J call TRBJ2-3, with no clear D. This CDR3 comprises 13 residues. V shed 7 bases and J shed 1 base, with 9 bases lying between them. The CDR3 DNA sequence: TGTGCCAGCAATTCTGGGGGCACAGATACGCAGTATTTT. It is translated as CASNSGGTDTQYF.

Comments on this clonotype: One end of the junction is discordant with germline, which a read error may explain. This rearrangement joins TRBV20-1 to TRBJ2-6; TRBD1 is a possible D gene (5 bases). CDR1 is DFQATT, CDR2 SNEGSKA, per germline (reference sequence). The CDR3 totals 15 residues. As DNA, the CDR3 is TGCAGTGCTAGAGGGGCCTTCTCTGGGGCCAACGTCCTGGCTTTC. Translation gives CSARGAFSGANVLAF.

This clonotype turned up a few times. V usage is TRBV6-1 and J usage is TRBJ2-5; D remains ambiguous. The germline V and J ends were trimmed by 1 base and 5 bases, with 14 bases remaining between them. This CDR3 has 15 residues. Per germline, CDR1 MNHNS and CDR2 SASEGT. As DNA, the CDR3 is TGTGCCAGCAGTGAAGGGTGGTCGGGTCGGGAGACCCAGTACTTC. This gives the protein CASSEGWSGRETQYF.

This chain joins TRBV6-5 and TRBJ1-4; D gene uncertain. The germline V gene has CDR1 MNHEY and CDR2 SVGAGI. The CDR3 spans 15 residues. V lost 6 bases and J 1 base, leaving 12 bases between the germline ends. The CDR3 here is CASSNAGLTNEKLFF. DNA for the CDR3: TGTGCCAGCAGCAACGCTGGGTTAACTAATGAAAAACTGTTTTTT.

This clonotype occurred a few times. This chain joins TRBV4-1 and TRBJ2-2; TRBD2 is a possible D gene (5 bases). Germline V gene lookup returns CDR1 MGHRA and CDR2 YSYEKL. The CDR3 is 12 residues long. V was pared by 4 bases and J by 8 bases, with 8 bases between. For the CDR3, the DNA is TGCGCCAGCAGCCCCGGAGGAGGGGAGCTGTTTTTT. Translating gives CASSPGGGELFF.

The chain has TRBV2 and TRBJ1-5; D not resolved. Germline V CDR1 and CDR2: SNHLY, FYNNEI. This CDR3 has 15 residues. V gave up 3 bases and J gave up 3 bases, with 12 bases separating them. CDR3 coding DNA: TGTGCCAGCAGTGACGGCACCACAGTCAATCAGCCCCAGCATTTT. Amino acid sequence: CASSDGTTVNQPQHF.

This clonotype was seen more than once but under ten times. The chain joins TRBV27 to TRBJ1-6; tentatively, D is TRBD1 (6 bases). V gave up 3 bases and J gave up 10 bases, with 13 bases separating them. This CDR3 is 14 amino acids long. Germline V gene data show CDR1 as MNHEY and CDR2 as SMNVEV (reference sequence). The CDR3 loop is CASSLQGKRSPLHF. The DNA of the CDR3 is TGTGCCAGCAGTTTGCAGGGGAAGAGATCACCCCTCCACTTT.

V gene TRBV21-1 combines with J gene TRBJ2-3; the D call TRBD2 from the table was never checked on the DNA. TRBV21-1 is designated a pseudogene. CDR3 length: 16 amino acids. CDR3 protein: CASSSTGPSCTDTQYF. The CDR3 DNA is TGTGCCAGCAGCTCGACAGGGCCCTCCTGCACAGATACGCAGTATTTT.

The chain carries TRBV7-3 and TRBJ1-6, with TRBD1 identical over 9 bases. Germline V CDR1 and CDR2: SGHTA, FQGTGA. After removal of 4 bases from V and 10 bases from J, the junction contained 5 bases not matched to a gene. The CDR3 runs 14 residues. The CDR3 region is CASSSGQGQSPLHF. DNA of the CDR3: TGTGCCAGCAGCTCGGGACAGGGTCAATCACCCCTCCACTTT.

The chain is built from TRBV6-5 and TRBJ1-5; D is ambiguous. In germline, CDR1 is MNHEY, CDR2 SVGAGI. The CDR3 consists of 14 residues. V shed 5 bases and J shed 4 bases, with 12 bases lying between them. The CDR3 DNA sequence: TGTGCCAGCAGTGGCGGACTGGAGAATCAGCCCCAGCATTTT. This codes for CASSGGLENQPQHF.

This clonotype appeared a single time. This rearrangement joins TRBV3-1 to TRBJ1-2; D may be TRBD1 (5 bases). Looked up from germline, CDR1 is LGHDT and CDR2 is YNNKEL (reference sequence). The CDR3 runs to 13 residues. The V end was cut by 2 bases, the J end by 5 bases, with 9 bases between. The CDR3 region is CASSQPTEYGYTF. CDR3 sequence (DNA): TGTGCCAGCAGCCAACCGACAGAATATGGCTACACCTTC.

The chain employs TRBV4-2 and TRBJ2-7; the D gene is possibly TRBD2 (6 bases). The CDR3 loop spans 17 amino acids. Germline CDR1 reads LGHNA; CDR2 reads YNFKEQ. Trimming left V 0 bases short and J 2 bases short, with 17 bases between. CDR3 bases: TGTGCCAGCAGCCAAGAAGTCCCGTATGGAGGGGCCTACGAGCAGTACTTC. Translation gives CASSQEVPYGGAYEQYF.

The chain combines TRBV27 with TRBJ2-7; 8 nucleotides line up with TRBD2. Germline trimming cut 7 bases from V and 4 bases from J; bases unmatched to any gene: 15. The germline V gene has CDR1 MNHEY and CDR2 SMNVEV (reference sequence). The CDR3 length is 16 residues. The CDR3: CASTSFAGGSWYEQYF. The CDR3 bases are TGTGCCAGCACCAGCTTCGCGGGGGGCTCTTGGTACGAGCAGTACTTC.

As for this clonotype: Lacking the conserved final phenylalanine or tryptophan, this CDR3 likely reflects a read error. Here the CDR3 reads CAISEYLVSNNEQFL. CDR3 DNA sequence: TGTGCCATCAGTGAGTACCTAGTCTCGAACAATGAGCAGTTCCTC. V is TRBV10-3 and J is TRBJ2-1; D remains ambiguous. The CDR3 consists of 15 residues. Per the germline V gene, CDR1 is ENHRY and CDR2 is SYGVKD. Between the trimmed V and J ends, which lost 1 base and 5 bases, there was a span of 12 bases.

In this sample, this clonotype turned up a few times. The chain uses TRBV24-1 and TRBJ2-5; 7 bases are shared with TRBD2. The CDR3 is 16 amino acids. Germline assignment: CDR1 KGHDR and CDR2 SFDVKD. V trimming: 3 bases; J trimming: 0 bases; junction bases outside the gene matches: 6. The CDR3 reads CATSDPDLADQETQYF. DNA for the CDR3: TGTGCCACCAGTGATCCTGATCTAGCGGACCAAGAGACCCAGTACTTC.

The chain couples TRBV25-1 to TRBJ2-3; D ambiguous. V shed 3 bases and J shed 5 bases, with 9 bases lying between them. Per the germline V gene, CDR1 is MGHDK and CDR2 is SYGVNS. This CDR3 has 13 residues. This CDR3 reads CASSDTTLDTQYF. CDR3 sequence (DNA): TGTGCCAGCAGTGACACTACACTAGATACGCAGTATTTT.

The table lists this clonotype with a few counts. This chain connects TRBV6-1 to TRBJ2-5; 10 bases fit TRBD2. There are 17 residues in the CDR3. V was clipped by 6 bases and J by 1 base; unmatched bases: 11. Germline CDR1 MNHNS, CDR2 SASEGT. This CDR3 is CASSRDPAGGFQETQYF. The CDR3 nucleotides are TGTGCCAGCAGCAGGGACCCAGCGGGGGGGTTCCAAGAGACCCAGTACTTC.

This clonotype occurred a few times. This chain joins TRBV12-3 or TRBV12-4 and TRBJ2-7; D is perhaps TRBD1 (5 bases). Trimming pared 4 bases from V and 4 bases from J, leaving 20 bases between. The CDR3 has 16 amino acids. DNA for the CDR3: TGTGCCAGCAGTTCAGGGCAGAATAGACCTTCTTACGAGCAGTACTTC. Protein sequence: CASSSGQNRPSYEQYF.

V is TRBV7-7 and J is TRBJ2-5, with 7 bases identical to TRBD1. Losses at the gene ends were 2 bases for V and 5 bases for J; bases not matched to a gene: 11. CDR1 SSHAT and CDR2 FNYEAQ come from the germline V gene (reference sequence). The CDR3 extends over 16 amino acids. The CDR3 nucleotides are TGTGCCAGCAGCTTACGCGCAGGGGGTTATACGGAGACCCAGTACTTC. Its protein is CASSLRAGGYTETQYF.

The chain uses TRBV28 and TRBJ1-6; D is unclear. Trimming left V 4 bases short and J 8 bases short, with 6 bases between. The V gene's germline CDR1 is MDHEN and CDR2 SYDVKM. The CDR3 is made up of 12 amino acids. CDR3 sequence: CASSSADSPLHF. The CDR3 DNA follows: TGTGCCAGCAGTTCCGCGGATTCACCCCTCCACTTT.

The chain has TRBV28 and TRBJ2-5; 8 bases agree with TRBD2. CDR3 length: 15 amino acids. V shed 6 bases and J 5 bases; nucleotides not matched to a gene: 11. Germline CDR1 and CDR2: MDHEN and SYDVKM. CDR3 nucleotide sequence: TGTGCCAGCAGCCGTTTAGCGGGGTCCGGGGAGACCCAGTACTTC. It encodes CASSRLAGSGETQYF.

The chain links TRBV29-1 to TRBJ2-5, with D possibly being TRBD1 or TRBD2 (5 bases each). The CDR3 length is 12 residues. Trimming removed 3 bases at V and 5 bases at J, with 10 bases between. Germline loops: CDR1 SQVTM, CDR2 ANQGSEA. CDR3 amino acids: CSVDTEGETQYF. For the CDR3, the DNA is TGCAGCGTTGATACAGAGGGGGAGACCCAGTACTTC.

This clonotype came up a few times. This chain links TRBV12-3 or TRBV12-4 with TRBJ1-5; tentative D call: TRBD1 (6 bases). CDR3 size: 12 residues. V lost 3 bases and J 7 bases, leaving 7 bases between the germline ends. The CDR3 DNA follows: TGTGCCAGCAGTTTTAGGGGGCAGCCCCAGCATTTT. This sequence encodes CASSFRGQPQHF.

This clonotype was detected many times. The V call is TRBV27, the J call TRBJ2-5; 8 bases fit TRBD2. This CDR3 region has 14 residues. V dropped 6 bases and J dropped 4; count of bases not matched to a gene: 7. CDR1 is MNHEY and CDR2 is SMNVEV in the germline V gene (reference sequence). The CDR3 nucleotides read TGTGCCAGCAGCTACGGGGGGGCCAGAGAGACCCAGTACTTC. This sequence encodes CASSYGGARETQYF.

The chain links TRBV6-5 to TRBJ1-2, with 10 bases aligning to TRBD1. CDR3 length equals 18 residues. Germline CDR1 reads MNHEY; CDR2 reads SVGAGI. Trimming removed 0 bases from V and 2 bases from J; junction bases left unmatched: 9. The DNA of the CDR3 is TGTGCCAGCAGTTACTCGAAGACAGGGGGCGAGGGGAACTATGGCTACACCTTC. Protein product: CASSYSKTGGEGNYGYTF.

About this clonotype: Mismatch with germline at one junction end may stem from a read error. V is TRBV12-3 or TRBV12-4 and J is TRBJ2-3; D unclear. This CDR3 spans 11 amino acids. In nucleotides, the CDR3 is TGTGCCAGCAGTTTAACAGATGCGCAGTATTTT. Translation: CASSLTDAQYF.

CDR3 coding DNA: TGTGCCAGCAGTTACGTGACAGGGAGTTCTGGCTACACCTTC. Its translation is CASSYVTGSSGYTF. The rearrangement joins TRBV6-5 to TRBJ1-2; 7 bases align to TRBD1. There are 14 residues in the CDR3. The germline CDR1 and CDR2 sequences are MNHEY and SVGAGI. The junction had 7 bases not matched to a gene; V was cut back by 2 bases and J by 7 bases.